This note documents a single TCR beta chain sequence. Its antigen is unknown. The sample belongs to a study of cytomegalovirus exposure and HLA in healthy donors. Study context: Researchers previously reported finding roughly 120 million unique TCR beta sequences from roughly 180 million T cells.

General study results and limits: In a later analysis, at a false discovery rate of 0.05, fewer than 20,000 TCR beta sequences were associated with HLA alleles.

V was clipped by 6 bases and J by 15 bases, with 18 bases between them. Per the germline V gene, CDR1 is MNHNY and CDR2 is SVGAGI (reference sequence). CDR3 length equals 12 residues. The PCR had 60 Vbeta and 13 Jbeta primers. Per the authors' pipeline: Around 80 million unique TCR beta chains, roughly 11 million of them shared, were counted by a later analysis. Generated by immunoSEQ multiplex PCR, the TCRdb table keeps only in-frame clones and is missing some. V, J and clone size reflect that table, while D and trimming were determined from the DNA. There are about 40,000 clones in the sample; over 60% occur only once, and around 4% lies in the top ten.

V usage is TRBV6-6 and J usage is TRBJ2-1; D is perhaps TRBD2 (6 bases). The material sequenced was PBMCs. The origin of this receptor is a middle-aged man in good health and CMV-seronegative. This CDR3 is CASSTGVSVWFF. For the CDR3, the DNA is TGTGCCAGCAGCACGGGGGTTAGTGTCTGGTTCTTC.